This TCR beta chain is drawn from a study of neurological immune-mediated disorders. Using its own MiXCR run on the 5' RACE reads, TCRdb lists one record per CDR3 protein. The repertoire holds 55,000 to 75,000 distinct CDR3 sequences, with over 4% as singletons. This clonotype was seen many times. Relative to the germline gene, one junction end is altered; a read error may explain this. The CDR3 length is 15 residues. Germline CDR1 SGHAT, CDR2 FQNNGV. Material: PBMCs. This sequence originates from a human donor with multiple sclerosis. The donor label of this sample is uncertain. The chain has TRBV11-2 and TRBJ1-3, with a weak D call TRBD1 (5 bases). CDR3: CASSLRDGSGNTIYF. The CDR3 region has the DNA TGCGCCAGCAGCTTAAGGGACGGCTCTGGAAACACCATATATTTT.